The clone carrying this T cell receptor beta chain has only a few counts. The germline gene is not matched at one end of the junction; a read error may be the cause. TCRdb ran MiXCR on the 5' RACE reads and lists one entry per CDR3 protein. The sample shows under 800,000 distinct CDR3 sequences, 20% to 25% of them seen only once. The sample belongs to a study of identical twins. Looked up from germline, CDR1 is MNHEY and CDR2 is SVGEGT. The CDR3 is 18 amino acids. These data also formed part of another study, on T cells expressing NK-cell markers.

The chain carries TRBV6-2 or TRBV6-3 and TRBJ2-1; D is possibly TRBD1 (8 bases). Sequencing input: PBMCs. The sequence was obtained from a woman aged 18 to 35 in good health. This CDR3 is CASTYGRLLGTGANEQFF. In nucleotides, the CDR3 is TGTGCCAGCACTTACGGGAGGTTATTGGGGACAGGAGCCAATGAGCAGTTCTTC.